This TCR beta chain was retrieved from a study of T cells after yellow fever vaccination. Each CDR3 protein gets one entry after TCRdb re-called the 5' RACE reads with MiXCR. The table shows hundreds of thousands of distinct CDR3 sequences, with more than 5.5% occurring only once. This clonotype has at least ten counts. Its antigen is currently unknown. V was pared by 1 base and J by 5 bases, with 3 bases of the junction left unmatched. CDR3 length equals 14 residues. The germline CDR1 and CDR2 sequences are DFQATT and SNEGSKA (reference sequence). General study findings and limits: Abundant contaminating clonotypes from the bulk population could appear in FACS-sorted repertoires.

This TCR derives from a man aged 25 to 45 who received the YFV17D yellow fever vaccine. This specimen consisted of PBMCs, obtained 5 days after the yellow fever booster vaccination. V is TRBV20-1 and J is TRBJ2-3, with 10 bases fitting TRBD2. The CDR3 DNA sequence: TGCAGTGCTAGAGTTCTAGCGGGAGAAGATACGCAGTATTTT. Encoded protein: CSARVLAGEDTQYF.